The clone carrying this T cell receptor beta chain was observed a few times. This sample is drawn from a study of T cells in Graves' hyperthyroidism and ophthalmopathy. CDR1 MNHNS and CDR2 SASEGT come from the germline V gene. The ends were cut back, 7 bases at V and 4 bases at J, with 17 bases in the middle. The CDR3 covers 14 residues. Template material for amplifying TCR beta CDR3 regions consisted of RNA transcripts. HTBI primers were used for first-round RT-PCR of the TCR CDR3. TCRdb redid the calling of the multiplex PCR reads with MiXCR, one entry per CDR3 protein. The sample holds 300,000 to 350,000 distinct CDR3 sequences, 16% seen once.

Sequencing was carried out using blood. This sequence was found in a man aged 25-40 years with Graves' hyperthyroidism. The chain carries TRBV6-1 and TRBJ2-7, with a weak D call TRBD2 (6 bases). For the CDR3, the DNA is TGTGCCAGCATCCCCACGTTAGGAGGGTACGAGCAGTACTTC. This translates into CASIPTLGGYEQYF.